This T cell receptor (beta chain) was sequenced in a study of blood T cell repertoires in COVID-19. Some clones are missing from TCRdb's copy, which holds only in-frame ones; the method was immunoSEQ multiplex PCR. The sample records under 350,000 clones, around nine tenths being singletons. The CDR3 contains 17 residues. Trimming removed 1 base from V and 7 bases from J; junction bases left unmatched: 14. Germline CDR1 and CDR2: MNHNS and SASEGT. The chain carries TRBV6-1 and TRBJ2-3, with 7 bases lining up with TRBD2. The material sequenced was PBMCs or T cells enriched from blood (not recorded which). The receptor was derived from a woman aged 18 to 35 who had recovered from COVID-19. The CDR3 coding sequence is TGTGCCAGCAGTGAAGGGCCCAGAGCGGGGAGGCCTAATACGCAGTATTTT. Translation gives CASSEGPRAGRPNTQYF.